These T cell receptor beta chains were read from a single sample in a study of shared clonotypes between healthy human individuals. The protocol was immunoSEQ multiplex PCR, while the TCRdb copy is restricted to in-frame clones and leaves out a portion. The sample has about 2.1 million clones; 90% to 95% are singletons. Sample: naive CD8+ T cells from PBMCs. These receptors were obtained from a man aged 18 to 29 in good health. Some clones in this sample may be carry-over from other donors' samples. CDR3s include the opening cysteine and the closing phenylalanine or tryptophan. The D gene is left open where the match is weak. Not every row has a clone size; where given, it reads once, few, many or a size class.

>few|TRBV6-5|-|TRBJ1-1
TGTGCCAGCAGTTCCCAGGGCCCCACTGAAGCTTTCTTT
CASSSQGPTEAFF
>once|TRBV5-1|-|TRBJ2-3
TGCGCCAGCAGCTTGGGCGTCCGAAGCACAGATACGCAGTATTTT
CASSLGVRSTDTQYF
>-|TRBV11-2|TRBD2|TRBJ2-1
TGTGCCAGCAGCTACCGGGGGGGTGTCACTACTAATGAGCAGTTCTTC
CASSYRGGVTTNEQFF
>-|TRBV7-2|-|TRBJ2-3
TGTGCCAGCAGCTTAGAAGGGGCAGATACGCAGTATTTT
CASSLEGADTQYF
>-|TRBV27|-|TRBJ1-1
TGTGCCAGCAGTTTAGGTGGGGGTATTGGCACTGAAGCTTTCTTT
CASSLGGGIGTEAFF
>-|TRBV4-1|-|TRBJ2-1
TGCGCCAGCAGCCAAGTTTACGCTCAATTCTCCTACAATGAGCAGTTCTTC
CASSQVYAQFSYNEQFF
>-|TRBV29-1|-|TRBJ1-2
TGCAGCGTCGTGGGAGGGAACTATGGCTACACCTTC
CSVVGGNYGYTF
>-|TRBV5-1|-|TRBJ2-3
TGCGCCAGCGCCGGGGCGGGACAGATAAAGACAGATACGCAGTATTTT
CASAGAGQIKTDTQYF
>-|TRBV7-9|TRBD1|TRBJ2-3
TGTGCCAGCAGCTGGGCACGAGGGACAGCGACAGATACGCAGTATTTT
CASSWARGTATDTQYF
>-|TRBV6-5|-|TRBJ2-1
TGTGCCACCTCCTCTTCGGCGACAAGGGATGAGCAGTTCTTC
CATSSSATRDEQFF